This entry describes one T cell receptor beta chain. The antigen is undetermined. This entry comes from a study of CD8+CD57+ T cells in acquired aplastic anemia. Study summary: Yields of DNA that came from sorted CD4+ and CD8+ cells averaged 3.2 ug. Whole-study findings and limits: In CD8+ cells, Simpson's diversity showed no significant difference between patients and controls. In common between the patients and the controls were nearly 30 CD8+ CDR3 sequences.

Patients selected for sequencing had displayed CD8+CD57+ cell expansion by flow cytometry. Trimming took 3 bases from V and 9 from J; bases not matched to a gene: 12. CDR1 is SGHTS, CDR2 YDEGEE, per germline. The CDR3 runs to 15 residues. Genomic DNA served as template for TCR beta VDJ and CDR3 profiling. MiXCR, applied by TCRdb to the reads, yields one record per CDR3 protein. In the table there are 200,000 or so distinct CDR3 sequences, 40% to 60% of which are singletons. The chain joins TRBV5-8 to TRBJ2-1, with 7 bases identical to TRBD1. This sequence was found in a human donor with aplastic anemia. Input material: sorted CD4+, CD8+, or CD8+CD57+ T cells (not recorded which) from PBMCs. Here the CDR3 reads CASSSAGTENIEQFF. Here the CDR3 DNA reads TGTGCCAGCAGCTCTGCCGGGACAGAGAACATTGAGCAGTTCTTC. The full variable domain, in which reference TRBV5-8 and TRBJ2-1 provide the parts outside the CDR3, is EAGVTQSPTHLIKTRGQQATLRCSPISGHTSVYWYQQALGLGLQFLLWYDEGEERNRGNFPPRFSGRQFPNYSSELNVNALELEDSALYLCASSSAGTENIEQFFGPGTRLTVL.